These 21 T cell receptor beta chains were sequenced from one sample in a study of blood T cell repertoires in COVID-19. The protocol was immunoSEQ multiplex PCR, while the TCRdb copy is restricted to in-frame clones and leaves out a portion. The table has approximately 140,000 clones, roughly four fifths seen once. The sample consisted of peripheral blood. These receptors were obtained from a human donor with acute or convalescent COVID-19. The donor label of this sample is uncertain.

Notes on this clone: Other DNA sequences from this sample encode an identical CDR3 as well. The V call is TRBV29-1, the J call TRBJ1-2; TRBD1 matches at 8 bases. Germline V lookup: CDR1 SQVTM, CDR2 ANQGSEA. CDR3 size: 13 residues. Unmatched junction bases numbered 7, after V lost 6 bases and J lost 4 bases. CDR3 region: CSVGDRGGYGYTF. CDR3 coding DNA: TGCAGCGTGGGAGACAGGGGAGGCTATGGCTACACCTTC.

The chain has TRBV2 and TRBJ1-5; TRBD1 is a possible D gene (5 bases). This CDR3 has 15 amino acids. The V and J ends lost 9 bases and 0 bases respectively, with 15 bases between them. The germline gives CDR1 SNHLY, CDR2 FYNNEI. The CDR3 region has the DNA TGTGCCAGTACCGGGACTGCCAATAGCAATCAGCCCCAGCATTTT. Its translation is CASTGTANSNQPQHF.

The CDR3 loop reads CASSGTGQVDTEAFF. For the CDR3, the DNA is TGCGCCAGCAGTGGAACGGGACAGGTTGACACTGAAGCTTTCTTT. V is TRBV10-1 and J is TRBJ1-1; TRBD1 matches 8 bases. Unmatched junction bases numbered 7, after V lost 4 bases and J lost 3 bases. The CDR3 has 15 amino acids. CDR1 is WNHNN and CDR2 is SYGVQD in the germline V gene (reference sequence).

The chain uses TRBV7-2 and TRBJ1-1; no clear D. The V and J ends lost 5 bases and 4 bases respectively, with 17 bases between them. The CDR3 is 15 residues long. CDR1 and CDR2 (germline): SGHTA, FQGNSA. CDR3: CASSTQFSVGTEAFF. The CDR3 nucleotides are TGTGCCAGCAGCACCCAATTCAGCGTTGGCACTGAAGCTTTCTTT.

The chain employs TRBV19 and TRBJ1-3; D gene ambiguous. The V end was cut by 6 bases, the J end by 4 bases, with 10 bases between. Germline loops: CDR1 LNHDA, CDR2 SQIVND (reference sequence). This CDR3 is built from 13 residues. CDR3 sequence (DNA): TGTGCCAGTAGCCTGGTAGTCGGAAACACCATATATTTT. It yields the protein CASSLVVGNTIYF. The variable domain in full, with the rest retrieved from reference TRBV19 and TRBJ1-3, is DGGITQSPKYLFRKEGQNVTLSCEQNLNHDAMYWYRQDPGQGLRLIYYSQIVNDFQKGDIAEGYSVSREKKESFPLTVTSAQKNPTAFYLCASSLVVGNTIYFGEGSWLTVV.

This clone was counted between two and nine times. The rearrangement links TRBV9 to TRBJ1-2, with 12 positions matching TRBD1. The ends lost 3 bases at V and 14 bases at J; junction bases unmatched: 5. The CDR3 is made up of 12 amino acids. CDR1 SGDLS and CDR2 YYNGEE come from the germline V gene. The CDR3 protein is CASSAGQGAQTF. CDR3 DNA: TGTGCCAGCAGCGCGGGACAGGGGGCGCAGACCTTC.

The chain joins TRBV9 to TRBJ1-3, with 8 nucleotides matching TRBD1. The J segment lost 4 bases and the V segment lost 3 bases, leaving 6 bases of the junction unmatched. The CDR3 loop spans 15 amino acids. Germline values: CDR1 SGDLS, CDR2 YYNGEE. This CDR3 is CASSANRGYGNTIYF. DNA of the CDR3: TGTGCCAGCAGCGCAAACAGGGGGTACGGAAACACCATATATTTT.

The chain carries TRBV5-1 and TRBJ1-1; 9 bases fit TRBD1. Trimming removed 4 bases from V and 1 base from J; junction bases left unmatched: 8. The germline V gene has CDR1 SGHRS and CDR2 YFSETQ. There are 16 residues in the CDR3. This chain's CDR3 is CASSRTGGRGNTEAFF. The CDR3 coding sequence is TGCGCCAGCAGCCGTACAGGGGGCCGGGGGAACACTGAAGCTTTCTTT.

The J gene is TRBJ1-6, the V gene TRBV14, with TRBD1 as a possible D gene (6 bases). V was shortened by 0 bases and J by 2 bases, with 11 bases between the two germline ends. The germline gives CDR1 SGHDN, CDR2 FVKESK. CDR3 length: 17 amino acids. CDR3 sequence (DNA): TGTGCCAGCAGCCAAGAACCTCACAGGGCCTATAATTCACCCCTCCACTTT. This translates into CASSQEPHRAYNSPLHF.

This clone came up a few times. This rearrangement joins TRBV7-2 to TRBJ1-5; D is uncertain. This CDR3 comprises 15 residues. V was cut by 7 bases and J by 7 bases, with 20 bases left in between. Germline V lookup: CDR1 SGHTA, CDR2 FQGNSA. CDR3 nucleotide sequence: TGTGCCAGCACCCGAAACGGGGAGGAAGGGCAGCCCCAGCATTTT. It translates to CASTRNGEEGQPQHF.

The V and J genes are TRBV5-1 and TRBJ2-3, with 8 nucleotides matching TRBD2. Germline trimming cut 4 bases from V and 2 bases from J; bases unmatched to any gene: 15. The CDR3 covers 18 residues. CDR1 and CDR2 from the germline V gene are SGHRS and YFSETQ. In DNA form, the CDR3 reads TGCGCCAGCAGCCCCGGACTAGCTCCAAGAACTTTCACAGATACGCAGTATTTT. It codes for CASSPGLAPRTFTDTQYF.

The rearrangement uses TRBV5-1 and TRBJ2-3; D is perhaps TRBD2 (6 bases). Germline assignment: CDR1 SGHRS and CDR2 YFSETQ. The CDR3 totals 15 residues. V lost 1 base and J lost 0, with 9 bases in between. For the CDR3, the DNA is TGCGCCAGCAGCTTGTGGGGGGATAGCACAGATACGCAGTATTTT. It codes for CASSLWGDSTDTQYF.

CDR3 DNA: TGTGCCAGCAGCGAGCCAGGGGTAAAGTACTTC. Residues: CASSEPGVKYF. The chain carries TRBV3-1 (or the pseudogene TRBV3-2) and TRBJ2-7; TRBD1 might be the D (6 bases). The CDR3 runs to 11 residues. Germline-derived CDR1 and CDR2 are LGHDT and YNNKEL (reference sequence). V lost 5 bases and J 11 bases, leaving 13 bases between the germline ends.

The chain uses TRBV7-2 and TRBJ2-1; TRBD2 agrees at 9 bases. V was clipped by 6 bases and J by 0 bases; unmatched bases: 3. The length of the CDR3 is 15 residues. Germline CDR1 and CDR2: SGHTA and FQGNSA. The CDR3 DNA reads TGTGCCAGCAGGTTGGGACTAGCCTCCTACAATGAGCAGTTCTTC. Amino acids: CASRLGLASYNEQFF.

V is TRBV6-6 and J is TRBJ1-6; 9 bases are a match to TRBD1. CDR3 length: 16 residues. J was trimmed by 5 bases and V by 4 bases; bases with no gene match: 6. Germline V gene data show CDR1 as MNHNY and CDR2 as SVGAGI (reference sequence). CDR3 in amino acids: CASSSPRTGDNSPLHF. CDR3 DNA: TGTGCCAGCAGTTCTCCGCGGACAGGGGATAATTCACCCCTCCACTTT.

Turning to this clone: The sample carries other DNA sequences with the same CDR3. This chain joins TRBV5-6 and TRBJ2-3; D might be TRBD1 (6 bases). The CDR3 is 13 residues long. Germline CDR1 SGHDT, CDR2 YYEEEE. Trimming cost V 5 bases and J 3 bases, with 10 bases left between them. Here the CDR3 DNA reads TGTGCCAGCAGTTTAAGGGGGACAGATACGCAGTATTTT. As protein: CASSLRGTDTQYF.

This clone was detected once. CDR3 region: CASSPRGNTIYF. The CDR3 region has the DNA TGTGCCAGCAGCCCGAGGGGAAACACCATATATTTT. The chain uses TRBV12-3 or TRBV12-4 and TRBJ1-3, with no clear D. Trimming shortened V by 6 bases and J by 4 bases, and 7 bases separated the two germline ends. The CDR3 is 12 amino acids.

The chain recombines TRBV13 with TRBJ2-3; 12 nucleotides agree with TRBD2. The CDR3 totals 17 residues. Unmatched junction bases numbered 7, after V lost 4 bases and J lost 2 bases. The V gene's germline CDR1 is PRHDT and CDR2 FYEKMQ (reference sequence). In nucleotides, the CDR3 is TGTGCCAGCAGCTCGTCGACTAGCGGGGGCCACACAGATACGCAGTATTTT. Translating gives CASSSSTSGGHTDTQYF. Based on the CDR3 plus reference TRBV13 and TRBJ2-3, the full variable domain is AAGVIQSPRHLIKEKRETATLKCYPIPRHDTVYWYQQGPGQDPQFLISFYEKMQSDKGSIPDRFSAQQFSDYHSELNMSSLELGDSALYFCASSSSTSGGHTDTQYFGPGTRLTVL.

V and J are TRBV10-1 and TRBJ2-7; D ambiguous. The CDR3 contains 14 residues. CDR1 and CDR2 (germline): WNHNN, SYGVQD (reference sequence). The V and J ends lost 5 bases and 2 bases respectively, with 13 bases between them. The CDR3 is CASSPTAPAYEQYF. The CDR3, as DNA: TGCGCCAGCAGTCCAACAGCTCCTGCCTACGAGCAGTACTTC.

In its sample, this clone was seen a few times. The rearrangement joins TRBV10-3 to TRBJ1-5; D remains unclear. Germline V CDR1 and CDR2: ENHRY, SYGVKD. The CDR3 covers 13 residues. V lost 10 bases and J lost 4, with 14 bases in between. The CDR3 DNA follows: TGTGCCACCGGCGGAGGAGGGAATCAGCCCCAGCATTTT. Its protein is CATGGGGNQPQHF.

This clone was recorded once. The chain is built from TRBV11-1 and TRBJ2-7, with D possibly being TRBD1 (5 bases). V shed 4 bases and J shed 0 bases, with 16 bases lying between them. CDR1 SGHAT and CDR2 FQDESV come from the germline V gene (reference sequence). The CDR3 is 16 amino acids. CDR3 in DNA: TGTGCCAGCAGCTCGCGCGGACAAACGGGCTCCTACGAGCAGTACTTC. As protein: CASSSRGQTGSYEQYF.